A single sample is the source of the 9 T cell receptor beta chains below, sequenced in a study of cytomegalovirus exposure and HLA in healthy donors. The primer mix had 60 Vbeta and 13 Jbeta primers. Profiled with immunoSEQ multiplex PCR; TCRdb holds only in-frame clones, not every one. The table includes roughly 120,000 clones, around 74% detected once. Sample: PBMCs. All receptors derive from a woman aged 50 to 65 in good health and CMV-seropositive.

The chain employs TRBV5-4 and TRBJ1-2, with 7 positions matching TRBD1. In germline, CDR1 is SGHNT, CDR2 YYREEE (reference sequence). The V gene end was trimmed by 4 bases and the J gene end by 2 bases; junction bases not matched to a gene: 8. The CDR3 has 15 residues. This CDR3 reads CASSRDRDSNYGYTF. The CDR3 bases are TGTGCCAGCAGCCGGGACCGGGACAGCAACTATGGCTACACCTTC.

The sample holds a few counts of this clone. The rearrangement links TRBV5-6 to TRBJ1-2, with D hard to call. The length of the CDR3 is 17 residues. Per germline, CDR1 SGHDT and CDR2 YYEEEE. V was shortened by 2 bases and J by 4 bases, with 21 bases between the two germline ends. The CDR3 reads CASSFWTDLLTSYGYTF. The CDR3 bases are TGTGCCAGCAGCTTTTGGACTGACCTCTTGACGTCCTATGGCTACACCTTC.

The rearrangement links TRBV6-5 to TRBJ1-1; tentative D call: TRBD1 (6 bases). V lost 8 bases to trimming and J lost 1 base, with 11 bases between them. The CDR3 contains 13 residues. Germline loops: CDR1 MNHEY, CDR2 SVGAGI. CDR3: CASQGTKNTEAFF. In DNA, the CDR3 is TGTGCCAGCCAGGGGACAAAGAACACTGAAGCTTTCTTT.

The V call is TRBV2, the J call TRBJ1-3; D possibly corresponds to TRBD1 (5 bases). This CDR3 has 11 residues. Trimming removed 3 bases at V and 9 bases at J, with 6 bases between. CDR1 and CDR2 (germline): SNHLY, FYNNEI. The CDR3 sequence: CASSETVTIYF. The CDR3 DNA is TGTGCCAGCAGTGAGACAGTCACCATATATTTT.

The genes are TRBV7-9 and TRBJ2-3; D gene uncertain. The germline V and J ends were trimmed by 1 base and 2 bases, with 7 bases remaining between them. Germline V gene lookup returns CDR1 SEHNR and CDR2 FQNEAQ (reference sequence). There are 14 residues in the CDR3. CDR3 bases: TGTGCCAGCAGCTTAGGACTTCACACAGATACGCAGTATTTT. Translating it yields CASSLGLHTDTQYF.

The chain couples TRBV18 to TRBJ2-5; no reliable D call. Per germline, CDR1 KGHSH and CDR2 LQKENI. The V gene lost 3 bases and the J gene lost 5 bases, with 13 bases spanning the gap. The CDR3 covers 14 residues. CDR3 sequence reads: CASSPPSIRETQYF. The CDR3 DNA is TGTGCCAGCTCACCTCCATCTATTCGGGAGACCCAGTACTTC.

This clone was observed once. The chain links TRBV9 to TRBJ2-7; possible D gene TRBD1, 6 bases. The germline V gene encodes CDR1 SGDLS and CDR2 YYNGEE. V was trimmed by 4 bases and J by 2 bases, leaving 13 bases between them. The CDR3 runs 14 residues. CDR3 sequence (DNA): TGTGCCAGCAGCAGCGAGCAGGGGACCTACGAGCAGTACTTC. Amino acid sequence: CASSSEQGTYEQYF.

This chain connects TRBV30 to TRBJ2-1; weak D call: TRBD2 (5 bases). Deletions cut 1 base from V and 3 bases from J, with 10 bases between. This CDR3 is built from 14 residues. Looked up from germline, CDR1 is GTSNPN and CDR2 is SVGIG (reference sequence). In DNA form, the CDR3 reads TGTGCCTGGAGTGGTGGCGGGCTCTACAATGAGCAGTTCTTC. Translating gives CAWSGGGLYNEQFF.

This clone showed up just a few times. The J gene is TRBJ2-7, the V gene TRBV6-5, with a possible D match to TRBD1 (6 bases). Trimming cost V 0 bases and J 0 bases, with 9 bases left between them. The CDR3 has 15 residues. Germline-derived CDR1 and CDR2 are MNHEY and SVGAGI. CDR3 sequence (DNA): TGTGCCAGCAGTTACTCCCAGGGGCTCTCCTACGAGCAGTACTTC. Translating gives CASSYSQGLSYEQYF.